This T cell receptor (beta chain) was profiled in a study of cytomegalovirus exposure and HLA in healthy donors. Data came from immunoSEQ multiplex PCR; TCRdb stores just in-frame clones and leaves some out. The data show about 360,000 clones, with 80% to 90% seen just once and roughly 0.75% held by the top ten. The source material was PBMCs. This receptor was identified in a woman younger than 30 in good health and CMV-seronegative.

This CDR3 is CASSDSGRVYEQFF. The DNA for the CDR3 is TGTGCCAGCAGCGATAGCGGGAGGGTCTATGAGCAGTTCTTC. The chain recombines TRBV9 with TRBJ2-1; 11 bases agree with TRBD2. Germline V gene data show CDR1 as SGDLS and CDR2 as YYNGEE. The CDR3 extends over 14 amino acids. Trimming at V came to 3 bases and at J to 8 bases, leaving 4 bases not matched to a gene.